The rows below give T cell receptor beta chains drawn from one sample of a study of blood T cell repertoires in COVID-19. The data were produced by immunoSEQ multiplex PCR, yet TCRdb's version contains in-frame clones alone and is incomplete. The sample records 200,000 or so clones, 65% to 90% being singletons. Specimen: PBMCs or T cells enriched from blood (not recorded which). Source of these receptors: a woman aged 40 to 50 with acute COVID-19. CDR3s include the opening cysteine and the closing phenylalanine or tryptophan. A D gene is named only where the DNA matches it firmly. Not all rows give a size; the values are once, few, many and, for expanded clones, a class.

>TRBJ2-3|many|TRBV19|-
TGTGCCAGTAGTCGAAGGGGACTTTTCACAGATACGCAGTATTTT
CASSRRGLFTDTQYF
>TRBJ1-2|-|TRBV20-1|TRBD1
TGCAGTGCTAGTGGGACAGGGGTCGGCTACACCTTC
CSASGTGVGYTF
>TRBJ2-1|-|TRBV10-3|TRBD2
TGTGCCATCAGTGAGACACTAGCGGGAGTAAGCAATGAGCAGTTCTTC
CAISETLAGVSNEQFF
>TRBJ1-4|-|TRBV28|-
TGTGCCAGCGAGGGAGGTGGAAAACTGTTTTTT
CASEGGGKLFF
>TRBJ1-1|few|TRBV7-3|-
TGTGCCAGCAGCCCCGTTATGAGTGTTAGCGCTGAAGCTTTCTTT
CASSPVMSVSAEAFF
>TRBJ1-1|-|TRBV6-5|TRBD1
TGTGCCAGCAGCCTGGACAGGGTGAGAACTGAAGCTTTCTTT
CASSLDRVRTEAFF
>TRBJ2-7|-|TRBV19|TRBD1
TGTGCCAGTAGCCGGGACAGTATCACCTACGAGCAGTACTTC
CASSRDSITYEQYF
>TRBJ1-5|-|TRBV27|TRBD1
TGTGCCAGCCGATACGCAGGGGGAGGCAATCAGCCCCAGCATTTT
CASRYAGGGNQPQHF
>TRBJ1-6|few|TRBV3-1/TRBV3-2|TRBD1
TGTGCCAGCAGCCCCCAGGGGGGCTCTTATAATTCACCCCTCCACTTT
CASSPQGGSYNSPLHF
>TRBJ2-7|-|TRBV10-3|-
TGTGCCATCAGTGTCCATAGCGGCAGCTCCTACGAGCAGTACTTC
CAISVHSGSSYEQYF
>TRBJ2-7|-|TRBV2|-
TGTGCCAGCAGTGGGGCCCCCGTCCGGGGGACGGACGAGCAGTACTTC
CASSGAPVRGTDEQYF
>TRBJ2-3|-|TRBV3-1/TRBV3-2|TRBD2
TGTGCCAGCAGTTCGGGACTAGCGAGAGATACGCAGTATTTT
CASSSGLARDTQYF
>TRBJ2-6|-|TRBV28|TRBD2
TGTGCCAGCAGCCCGACTAGCGTTGGGGCCAACGTCCTGACTTTC
CASSPTSVGANVLTF
>TRBJ2-7|-|TRBV5-1|-
TGCGCCAGCAGCAACAACCCCGGGGTTATAGAGCAGTACTTC
CASSNNPGVIEQYF
>TRBJ2-7|-|TRBV7-3|-
TGTGCCAGCAGCTTAAACGTGGGGGGTTACGAGCAGTACTTC
CASSLNVGGYEQYF
>TRBJ1-2|-|TRBV7-9|-
TGTGCCAGCAGCTCAGGCTGGGTGGAAGGCTACACCTTC
CASSSGWVEGYTF
>TRBJ2-4|-|TRBV28|-
TGTGCCAGCAGTTTAGAGGGCAGCCCCAAAAACATTCAGTACTTC
CASSLEGSPKNIQYF
>TRBJ1-1|-|TRBV29-1|-
TGCAGCGTTAAGCATATTACTGAAGCTTTCTTT
CSVKHITEAFF
>TRBJ1-1|-|TRBV4-1|-
TGCGCCAGCAGCCAAGATAGGGCAGGGGAAATAGCTTTCTTT
CASSQDRAGEIAFF
>TRBJ2-1|few|TRBV3-1/TRBV3-2|TRBD2
TGTGCCAGCAGCCGCCTAGCGGGAGGGCCCTACAATGAGCAGTTCTTC
CASSRLAGGPYNEQFF
>TRBJ2-7|-|TRBV5-4|TRBD1
TGTGCCAGCAGCTGGTCGGGACAGGGGATCTACGAGCAGTACTTC
CASSWSGQGIYEQYF
>TRBJ2-1|-|TRBV11-3|TRBD2
TGTGCCAGCAGCTTAGCCTTCCATAGCGGGAGACCCTACAATGAGCAGTTCTTC
CASSLAFHSGRPYNEQFF
>TRBJ2-1|-|TRBV29-1|TRBD1
TGCAGCGTATCGACAGGGGGTTCCTACAATGAGCAGTTCTTC
CSVSTGGSYNEQFF
>TRBJ2-7|-|TRBV29-1|TRBD2
TGCAGCGGCCTGTACGGTTTGGCTAGCGGGGCCTACGAGCAGTACTTC
CSGLYGLASGAYEQYF
>TRBJ2-1|-|TRBV4-1|-
TGCGCCAGCAGCCAAGGGTTTCGAGACAATGAGCAGTTCTTC
CASSQGFRDNEQFF
>TRBJ2-6|-|TRBV28|-
TGTGCCAGCAGTTCTAGAGTTGTTATCGATTCTGGGGCCAACGTCCTGACTTTC
CASSSRVVIDSGANVLTF
>TRBJ2-7|-|TRBV6-2/TRBV6-3|-
TGTGCCAGCAGCCAACTGGTGGGGAGGTTATTAGTCTACGAGCAGTACTTC
CASSQLVGRLLVYEQYF
>TRBJ2-2|-|TRBV19|-
TGTGCCAGCCGACGGGGTCGGGGAAACACCGGGGAGCTGTTTTTT
CASRRGRGNTGELFF
>TRBJ2-7|-|TRBV19|TRBD1
TGTGCCAGTAGCGATCAATCCGGGACAGCGGACCAGTACTTC
CASSDQSGTADQYF
>TRBJ2-7|-|TRBV30|-
TGTGCCTGGAGTACAGGCTACGAGCAGTACTTC
CAWSTGYEQYF
>TRBJ1-1|-|TRBV27|TRBD1
TGTGCCAGCAAGGGGACAGGGGGCTTTGCTTTCTTT
CASKGTGGFAFF
>TRBJ2-3|-|TRBV25-1|-
TGTGCCAGCAGTCCGCGGAGTTTGAGCACAGATACGCAGTATTTT
CASSPRSLSTDTQYF
>TRBJ2-3|-|TRBV4-3|TRBD1
TGCGCCAGCAGCCAAGAGTTCGGACAGGGGCCAGATACGCAGTATTTT
CASSQEFGQGPDTQYF
>TRBJ1-2|-|TRBV13|-
TGTGCCAGCAGCTTACCAGGAAATGGCTACACCTTC
CASSLPGNGYTF
>TRBJ2-7|-|TRBV6-6|-
TGTGCCACTGGGGCAGGGTCTAGCTCCTACGAGCAGTACTTC
CATGAGSSSYEQYF
>TRBJ2-1|-|TRBV18|-
TGTGCCAGCTCACCACTCAATTTACAGAGCATGAGTAATGAGCAGTTCTTC
CASSPLNLQSMSNEQFF
>TRBJ1-1|few|TRBV12-3/TRBV12-4|-
TGTGCCAGCAGTTCCCTCCGTGACACTGAAGCTTTCTTT
CASSSLRDTEAFF
>TRBJ2-2|-|TRBV12-5|-
TGTGCTAGTGGTTTGGCTCTCACAGGGCCGGGGGAGCTGTTTTTT
CASGLALTGPGELFF
>TRBJ2-1|-|TRBV28|TRBD2
TGTGCCAGCAGTACTTCACTAGCGGGAGGGAAGAATGAGCAGTTCTTC
CASSTSLAGGKNEQFF
>TRBJ2-1|-|TRBV11-2|-
TGTGCCAGCATTCTGGGCGCACTGGGCAATGAGCAGTTCTTC
CASILGALGNEQFF
>TRBJ2-7|few|TRBV7-9|TRBD2
TGTGCCAGCAGCTTAGGAGCGGGTAGCGGGCACGAGCAGTACTTC
CASSLGAGSGHEQYF
>TRBJ2-5|-|TRBV5-1|-
TGCGCCAGCAGCTTGGCAGGGACACAAGAAGAGACCCAGTACTTC
CASSLAGTQEETQYF
>TRBJ2-4|-|TRBV6-2/TRBV6-3|-
TGTGCCAGCAGTTACTCCACGACTCGGAACATTCAGTACTTC
CASSYSTTRNIQYF
>TRBJ1-1|-|TRBV5-6|TRBD1
TGTGCCAGCAGCTTTCCCAGGGGGCTCAGTGAAGCTTTCTTT
CASSFPRGLSEAFF
>TRBJ2-5|-|TRBV7-9|TRBD2
TGTGCCAGCAGCCACTGGGCGGCGGGAGGTAATCCCCAATCGGAGACCCAGTACTTC
CASSHWAAGGNPQSETQYF